Following are 22 T cell receptor beta chains from one sample sequenced in a study of blood T cell repertoires in COVID-19. Here immunoSEQ multiplex PCR was the method, and the copy in TCRdb shows in-frame clones only, minus some. The sample records about 210,000 clones, around 86% being singletons. Source material: PBMCs or T cells enriched from blood (not recorded which). The receptors stem from a man aged 25 to 40 in a cohort exposed to, infected with or recovered from COVID-19 (not recorded which).

This chain links TRBV11-2 with TRBJ2-3, with TRBD2 matching 11 bases. The V and J ends lost 5 bases and 7 bases, in that order; junction bases with no gene match: 8. The length of the CDR3 is 15 residues. In germline, CDR1 is SGHAT, CDR2 FQNNGV. CDR3 in DNA: TGTGCCAGCAGCGGGCAACTAGCGGGAGCGAATACGCAGTATTTT. Its protein is CASSGQLAGANTQYF.

The rearrangement uses TRBV19 and TRBJ2-6; tentative D call: TRBD2 (7 bases). The V end lost 6 bases, the J end lost 4 bases, and 13 bases lay between the germline ends. The CDR3 is made up of 15 amino acids. The germline V gene encodes CDR1 LNHDA and CDR2 SQIVND (reference sequence). The CDR3 coding sequence is TGTGCCAGTAGCGAGGGAGGGGGAGGGGCCAACGTCCTGACTTTC. As protein: CASSEGGGGANVLTF.

The chain is built from TRBV27 and TRBJ2-7; TRBD2 aligns across 12 bases. The CDR3 loop spans 15 amino acids. V trimming: 5 bases; J trimming: 2 bases; junction bases outside the gene matches: 4. Germline-derived CDR1 and CDR2 are MNHEY and SMNVEV (reference sequence). In DNA form, the CDR3 reads TGTGCCAGCAGTATACTAGCGGGAGGTGCCTACGAGCAGTACTTC. This translates into CASSILAGGAYEQYF.

The chain combines TRBV4-2 with TRBJ2-5, with D maybe TRBD2 (6 bases). There are 14 residues in the CDR3. The ends were cut back, 4 bases at V and 7 bases at J, with 16 bases in the middle. From germline, CDR1 is LGHNA and CDR2 YNFKEQ. DNA for the CDR3: TGTGCCAGCAGCCCCGGGGAGGTTGGGGGGACCCAGTACTTC. Translating gives CASSPGEVGGTQYF.

The chain uses TRBV9 and TRBJ2-7; tentative D call: TRBD2 (7 bases). Germline loops: CDR1 SGDLS, CDR2 YYNGEE. The CDR3 runs to 16 residues. Trimming stripped 4 bases from V and 2 bases from J, with 19 bases between. The CDR3 is CASSHREGEGPYEQYF. The CDR3 coding sequence is TGTGCCAGCAGCCATAGAGAGGGGGAGGGTCCCTACGAGCAGTACTTC.

Here the CDR3 DNA reads TGTGCCAGCAGCCAAGAGGCACCCACCTACGAGCAGTACTTC. Translating it yields CASSQEAPTYEQYF. The chain has TRBV4-2 and TRBJ2-7; no firm D call. This CDR3 is built from 14 residues. Germline values: CDR1 LGHNA, CDR2 YNFKEQ. Trimming pared 0 bases from V and 2 bases from J, leaving 8 bases between.

This sequence joins TRBV3-1 (or the pseudogene TRBV3-2) and TRBJ2-7, with unresolved D. Per germline, CDR1 LGHDT and CDR2 YNNKEL (reference sequence). CDR3 length: 12 residues. Trimming took off 1 base at V and 4 bases at J, with 5 bases between the two ends. This CDR3 is CASSQVSYEQYF. The CDR3 coding sequence is TGTGCCAGCAGCCAAGTCAGTTACGAGCAGTACTTC.

The V and J genes are TRBV4-3 and TRBJ1-6, with D maybe TRBD1 (5 bases). The CDR3 has 15 residues. Trimming stripped 4 bases from V and 7 bases from J, with 14 bases between. Germline lookup yields CDR1 LGHNA and CDR2 YSLEER. The CDR3 sequence is CASSPGAATNSPLHF. The CDR3 DNA sequence: TGCGCCAGCAGCCCTGGGGCAGCGACCAATTCACCCCTCCACTTT.

The rearrangement links TRBV4-2 to TRBJ2-1; perhaps TRBD2 as D (6 bases). CDR1 and CDR2 from the germline V gene are LGHNA and YNFKEQ. The CDR3 is made up of 17 amino acids. The V and J ends lost 4 bases and 3 bases respectively, with 19 bases between them. The CDR3 sequence is CASSPPKGRRGYNEQFF. The CDR3 nucleotides are TGTGCCAGCAGCCCTCCAAAAGGGAGGAGGGGCTACAATGAGCAGTTCTTC.

The chain carries TRBV9 and TRBJ1-1; D ambiguous. Germline assignment: CDR1 SGDLS and CDR2 YYNGEE. The CDR3 has 18 amino acids. The ends were cut back, 2 bases at V and 0 bases at J, with 20 bases in the middle. CDR3 loop: CASSVSPQSYLMNTEAFF. The CDR3 DNA reads as TGTGCCAGCAGCGTGTCTCCACAGTCCTACCTTATGAACACTGAAGCTTTCTTT.

The CDR3 DNA follows: TGTGCCAGCACCAAACCAGGGTTTTACGAGCAGTACTTC. Protein: CASTKPGFYEQYF. The V and J genes are TRBV7-9 and TRBJ2-7, with TRBD1 as a possible D gene (5 bases). CDR1 and CDR2 (germline): SEHNR, FQNEAQ (reference sequence). The CDR3 contains 13 residues. V was trimmed by 7 bases and J by 4 bases, leaving 14 bases between them. The full variable domain, in which reference TRBV7-9 and TRBJ2-7 provide the parts outside the CDR3, is DTGVSQNPRHKITKRGQNVTFRCDPISEHNRLYWYRQTLGQGPEFLTYFQNEAQLEKSRLLSDRFSAERPKGSFSTLEIQRTEQGDSAMYLCASTKPGFYEQYFGPGTRLTVT.

The chain couples TRBV27 to TRBJ1-5; possibly TRBD1 for D (6 bases). The V gene's germline CDR1 is MNHEY and CDR2 SMNVEV (reference sequence). V was trimmed by 6 bases and J by 4 bases, leaving 13 bases between them. CDR3 size: 14 residues. In DNA form, the CDR3 reads TGTGCCAGCAGAAAAGACAGGAAAAATCAGCCCCAGCATTTT. Amino acids: CASRKDRKNQPQHF.

The chain has TRBV5-1 and TRBJ1-2; D might be TRBD1 (6 bases). CDR3 size: 13 residues. The V end lost 7 bases, the J end lost 0 bases, and 10 bases lay between the germline ends. The germline CDR1 and CDR2 sequences are SGHRS and YFSETQ. CDR3 loop: CASAPGANYGYTF. In DNA, the CDR3 is TGCGCCAGCGCACCAGGGGCTAACTATGGCTACACCTTC.

This chain uses TRBV5-1 with TRBJ2-7; possibly TRBD2 for D (5 bases). Trimming shortened V by 3 bases and J by 5 bases, and 6 bases separated the two germline ends. CDR3 size: 11 residues. The germline V gene has CDR1 SGHRS and CDR2 YFSETQ. CDR3 DNA sequence: TGCGCCAGCAGCTACGGGGACGAGCAGTACTTC. The encoded protein is CASSYGDEQYF.

This clone was seen more than once but under ten times. This rearrangement joins TRBV4-1 to TRBJ1-2; possible D gene TRBD1, 6 bases. Germline-derived CDR1 and CDR2 are MGHRA and YSYEKL. The CDR3 has 21 amino acids. Trimming removed 0 bases at V and 6 bases at J, with 32 bases between. CDR3: CASSQDYAMTGRGYKKNGYTF. In DNA form, the CDR3 reads TGCGCCAGCAGCCAAGATTACGCGATGACAGGCAGGGGATATAAGAAGAATGGCTACACCTTC.

This clone was observed a few times. V and J are TRBV18 and TRBJ2-5; D uncertain. Deletions cut 3 bases from V and 3 bases from J, with 2 bases between. This CDR3 is built from 11 residues. CDR1 KGHSH and CDR2 LQKENI come from the germline V gene. CDR3 region: CASSPKETQYF. CDR3 DNA: TGTGCCAGCTCACCTAAAGAGACCCAGTACTTC.

The chain uses TRBV9 and TRBJ1-1, with 8 bases lining up with TRBD1. V lost 4 bases to trimming and J lost 2 bases; unmatched junction nucleotides: 7. CDR3 size: 15 residues. Germline CDR1 and CDR2: SGDLS and YYNGEE. CDR3 region: CASSPSRGLNTEAFF. In DNA, the CDR3 is TGTGCCAGCAGCCCCTCCAGGGGGCTAAACACTGAAGCTTTCTTT.

The rearrangement joins TRBV10-2 to TRBJ2-1; the D gene is possibly TRBD1 (6 bases). Germline V gene lookup returns CDR1 WSHSY and CDR2 SAAADI. The CDR3 totals 15 residues. V was pared by 5 bases and J by 1 base, with 12 bases between. CDR3 protein: CASSQTGPSYNEQFF. CDR3 nucleotide sequence: TGCGCCAGCAGTCAGACAGGTCCTTCCTACAATGAGCAGTTCTTC.

A remark on this clone: Other DNA sequences of this sample code for an identical CDR3. The chain is built from TRBV7-2 and TRBJ2-3; D may be TRBD1 (5 bases). Germline CDR1 and CDR2: SGHTA and FQGNSA. V lost 1 base and J lost 6, with 8 bases in between. The CDR3 is made up of 13 amino acids. The CDR3 is CASSLGAGDTQYF. The DNA of the CDR3 is TGTGCCAGCAGCTTAGGGGCAGGGGATACGCAGTATTTT.

The chain is built from TRBV10-1 and TRBJ2-3; TRBD1 agrees at 8 bases. Trimming removed 6 bases from V and 5 bases from J; junction bases left unmatched: 7. This CDR3 region has 14 residues. Germline CDR1 WNHNN, CDR2 SYGVQD (reference sequence). The CDR3 reads CASSKSGGKDTQYF. In DNA form, the CDR3 reads TGCGCCAGCAGCAAATCAGGGGGCAAAGATACGCAGTATTTT.

The chain recombines TRBV28 with TRBJ2-7; 13 bases map to TRBD2. V trimming: 5 bases; J trimming: 5 bases; junction bases outside the gene matches: 6. The CDR3 loop spans 15 amino acids. Germline V CDR1 and CDR2: MDHEN, SYDVKM. The CDR3 sequence is CASSLLAGGCHEQYF. CDR3 DNA: TGTGCCAGCAGTCTACTAGCGGGAGGGTGCCACGAGCAGTACTTC.

The chain has TRBV6-5 and TRBJ1-1, with TRBD1 identical over 7 bases. The CDR3 is 14 amino acids. In germline, CDR1 is MNHEY, CDR2 SVGAGI. With 4 bases clipped from V and 1 base from J, the junction kept 3 bases outside the gene matches. CDR3 residues: CASSLTGTNTEAFF. CDR3 nucleotides: TGTGCCAGCAGTTTGACAGGGACGAACACTGAAGCTTTCTTT.